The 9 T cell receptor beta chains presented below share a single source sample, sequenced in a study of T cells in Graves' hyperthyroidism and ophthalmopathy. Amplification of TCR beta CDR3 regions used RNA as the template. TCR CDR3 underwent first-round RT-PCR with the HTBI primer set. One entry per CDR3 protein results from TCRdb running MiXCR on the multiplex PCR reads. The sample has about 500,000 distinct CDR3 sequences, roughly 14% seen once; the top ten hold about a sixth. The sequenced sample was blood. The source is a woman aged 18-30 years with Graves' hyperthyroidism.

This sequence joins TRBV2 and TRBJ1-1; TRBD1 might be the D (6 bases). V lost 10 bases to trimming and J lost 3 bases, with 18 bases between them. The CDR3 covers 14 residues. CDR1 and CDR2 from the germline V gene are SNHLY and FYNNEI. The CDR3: CATGRNRAYTEAFF. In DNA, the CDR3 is TGTGCCACTGGGAGAAACAGGGCTTACACTGAAGCTTTCTTT.

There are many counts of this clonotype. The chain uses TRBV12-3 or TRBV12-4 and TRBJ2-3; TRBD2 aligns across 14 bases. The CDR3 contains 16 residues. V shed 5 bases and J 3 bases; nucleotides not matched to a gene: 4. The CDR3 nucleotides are TGTGCCAGCAGTCCCGGGACTAGCGGGAGTACAGATACGCAGTATTTT. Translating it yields CASSPGTSGSTDTQYF.

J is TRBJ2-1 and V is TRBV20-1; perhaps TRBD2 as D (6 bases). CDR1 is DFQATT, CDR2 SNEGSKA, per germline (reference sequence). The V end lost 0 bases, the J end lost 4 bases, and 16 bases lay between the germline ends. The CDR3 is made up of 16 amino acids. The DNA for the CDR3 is TGCAGTGCTAGAGATGGGGGGAGAAACTGGTACAATGAGCAGTTCTTC. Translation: CSARDGGRNWYNEQFF.

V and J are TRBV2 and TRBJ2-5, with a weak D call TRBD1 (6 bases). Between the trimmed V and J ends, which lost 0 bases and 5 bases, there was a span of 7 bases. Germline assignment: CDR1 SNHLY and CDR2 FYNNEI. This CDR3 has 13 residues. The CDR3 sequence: CASSEAGQETQYF. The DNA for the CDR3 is TGTGCCAGCAGTGAAGCTGGACAGGAGACCCAGTACTTC.

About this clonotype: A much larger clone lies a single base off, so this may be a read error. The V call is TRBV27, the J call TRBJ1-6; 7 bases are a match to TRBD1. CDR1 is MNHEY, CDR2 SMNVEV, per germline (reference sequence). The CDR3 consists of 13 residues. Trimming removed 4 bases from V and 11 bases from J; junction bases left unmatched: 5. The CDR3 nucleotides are TGTGCCAGCAGTTACAGGGGTGATCCACCCCTCCACTTT. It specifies CASSYRGDPPLHF.

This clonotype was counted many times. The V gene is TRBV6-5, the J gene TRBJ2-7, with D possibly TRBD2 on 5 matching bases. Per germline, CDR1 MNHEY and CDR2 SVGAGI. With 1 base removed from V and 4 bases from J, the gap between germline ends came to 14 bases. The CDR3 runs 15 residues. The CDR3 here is CASSYLPFGGYEQYF. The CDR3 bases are TGTGCCAGCAGTTACTTACCGTTCGGAGGATACGAGCAGTACTTC.

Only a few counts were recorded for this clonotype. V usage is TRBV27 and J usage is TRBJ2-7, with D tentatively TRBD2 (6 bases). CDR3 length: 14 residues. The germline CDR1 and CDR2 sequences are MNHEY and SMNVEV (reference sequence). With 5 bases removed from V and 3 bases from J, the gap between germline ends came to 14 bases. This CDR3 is CASSLTGLHYEQYF. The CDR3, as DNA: TGTGCCAGCAGTCTCACGGGACTCCACTACGAGCAGTACTTC.

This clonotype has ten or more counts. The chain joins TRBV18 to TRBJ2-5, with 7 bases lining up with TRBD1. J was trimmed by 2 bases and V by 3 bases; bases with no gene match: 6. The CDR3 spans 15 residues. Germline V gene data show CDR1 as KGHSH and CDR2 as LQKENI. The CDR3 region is CASSPPRTGQETQYF. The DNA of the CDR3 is TGTGCCAGCTCACCCCCTCGGACAGGTCAAGAGACCCAGTACTTC. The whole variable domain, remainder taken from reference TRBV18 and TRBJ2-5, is NAGVMQNPRHLVRRRGQEARLRCSPMKGHSHVYWYRQLPEEGLKFMVYLQKENIIDESGMPKERFSAEFPKEGPSILRIQQVVRGDSAAYFCASSPPRTGQETQYFGPGTRLLVL.

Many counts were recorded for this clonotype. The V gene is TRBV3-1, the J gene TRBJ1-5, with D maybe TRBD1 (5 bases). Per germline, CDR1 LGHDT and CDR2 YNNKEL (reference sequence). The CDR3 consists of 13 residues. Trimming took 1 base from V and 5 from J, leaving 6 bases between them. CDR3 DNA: TGTGCCAGCAGCCAAGGCAGGGATCAGCCCCAGCATTTT. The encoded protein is CASSQGRDQPQHF.